The 15 T cell receptor beta chains presented below share a single source sample, sequenced in a study of blood T cell repertoires in COVID-19. Assay used: immunoSEQ multiplex PCR; TCRdb lists only in-frame clones, some missing. This sample has around 300,000 clones, with 90% found just once. The sample comprised PBMCs or T cells enriched from blood (not recorded which). These receptors came from a woman aged 18-35 years with acute COVID-19.

The V call is TRBV30, the J call TRBJ2-3; D is perhaps TRBD2 (6 bases). Germline CDR1 GTSNPN, CDR2 SVGIG (reference sequence). V lost 4 bases to trimming and J lost 5 bases, with 10 bases between them. CDR3 length equals 12 residues. The CDR3 region has the DNA TGTGCCTGGATGGGAGCGGGAGATACGCAGTATTTT. As protein: CAWMGAGDTQYF.

This clone appeared once. This rearrangement joins TRBV7-2 to TRBJ1-4; possibly TRBD1 for D (6 bases). Germline V gene lookup returns CDR1 SGHTA and CDR2 FQGNSA. The CDR3 length is 15 residues. V lost 6 bases, J lost 6 bases, and 17 bases lay in between. Here the CDR3 DNA reads TGTGCCAGCAGGTTTCAGGGGCTACCTCATGAAAAACTGTTTTTT. It encodes CASRFQGLPHEKLFF.

CDR3 bases: TGTGCCAGCAGTTCCTCACGGGCCCAGCATTTT. This encodes CASSSSRAQHF. The rearrangement uses TRBV28 and TRBJ1-5; D unclear. Trimming pared 4 bases from V and 11 bases from J, leaving 9 bases between. The CDR3 spans 11 residues. CDR1 and CDR2 (germline): MDHEN, SYDVKM.

The V gene is TRBV29-1, the J gene TRBJ1-3, with TRBD1 matching over 8 bases. This CDR3 contains 17 residues. Germline V gene data show CDR1 as SQVTM and CDR2 as ANQGSEA. Trimming cost V 6 bases and J 0 bases; bases outside gene matches: 13. The CDR3 spells CSVAGTGPVSSGNTIYF. CDR3 bases: TGCAGCGTGGCAGGGACAGGTCCTGTGAGCTCTGGAAACACCATATATTTT.

V gene TRBV7-2 combines with J gene TRBJ2-5; D is unresolved. The CDR3 is 12 amino acids. Germline loops: CDR1 SGHTA, CDR2 FQGNSA. Trimming shortened V by 5 bases and J by 2 bases, and 6 bases separated the two germline ends. This chain's CDR3 is CASSPRQETQYF. CDR3 nucleotide sequence: TGTGCCAGCAGCCCCAGACAAGAGACCCAGTACTTC. Full variable domain (rest looked up from reference TRBV7-2 and TRBJ2-5): GAGVSQSPSNKVTEKGKDVELRCDPISGHTALYWYRQSLGQGLEFLIYFQGNSAPDKSGLPSDRFSAERTGGSVSTLTIQRTQQEDSAVYLCASSPRQETQYFGPGTRLLVL.

The chain couples TRBV25-1 to TRBJ1-2; 10 bases line up with TRBD1. CDR3 size: 15 residues. Germline-derived CDR1 and CDR2 are MGHDK and SYGVNS. Trimming at V came to 3 bases and at J to 7 bases, leaving 8 bases not matched to a gene. CDR3 sequence: CASSDRQGALRGYTF. Written as DNA, the CDR3 is TGTGCCAGCAGTGACCGACAGGGGGCGCTTCGTGGCTACACCTTC.

V and J are TRBV6-5 and TRBJ1-1; D is unresolved. Germline CDR1 MNHEY, CDR2 SVGAGI. The CDR3 sequence is 13 residues long. The V end was cut by 5 bases, the J end by 1 base, with 8 bases between. Here the CDR3 reads CASSRRGNTEAFF. Here the CDR3 DNA reads TGTGCCAGCAGTAGGCGGGGGAACACTGAAGCTTTCTTT.

In nucleotides, the CDR3 is TGTGCCAGCTCAACAGGGGGACCCTACGAGCAGTACTTC. This sequence encodes CASSTGGPYEQYF. This chain uses TRBV18 with TRBJ2-7; 8 nucleotides line up with TRBD1. V shed 5 bases and J 2 bases; nucleotides not matched to a gene: 2. The CDR3 sequence is 13 residues long. Germline loops: CDR1 KGHSH, CDR2 LQKENI.

This sequence joins TRBV13 and TRBJ2-1; D might be TRBD2 (5 bases). The CDR3 length is 13 residues. Per germline, CDR1 PRHDT and CDR2 FYEKMQ (reference sequence). Trimming stripped 2 bases from V and 12 bases from J, with 14 bases between. This CDR3 is CASSLLGVGVQFF. The CDR3 DNA follows: TGTGCCAGCAGCTTATTAGGCGTCGGGGTGCAGTTCTTC.

This chain uses TRBV10-1 with TRBJ1-2; D may be TRBD1 (5 bases). The CDR3 runs 15 residues. The V gene's germline CDR1 is WNHNN and CDR2 SYGVQD (reference sequence). The V gene lost 0 bases and the J gene lost 7 bases, with 15 bases spanning the gap. The CDR3 nucleotides read TGCGCCAGCAGTGAGTCGTGGGGCGACTTCGGTGGCTACACCTTC. Its protein is CASSESWGDFGGYTF.

V usage is TRBV28 and J usage is TRBJ2-7; TRBD2 aligns across 8 bases. The CDR3 has 15 amino acids. Germline-derived CDR1 and CDR2 are MDHEN and SYDVKM. V shed 1 base and J 2 bases; nucleotides not matched to a gene: 4. For the CDR3, the DNA is TGTGCCAGCAGTTTATACGGGAGGGATACCTACGAGCAGTACTTC. Translated: CASSLYGRDTYEQYF.

The rearrangement links TRBV11-2 to TRBJ2-2; D is unresolved. Trimming left V 1 base short and J 7 bases short, with 13 bases between. The CDR3 is 15 residues long. Germline V gene lookup returns CDR1 SGHAT and CDR2 FQNNGV. DNA for the CDR3: TGTGCCAGCAGCTTAGGGTCAGGCCCACACGGGGAGCTGTTTTTT. Its translation: CASSLGSGPHGELFF.

The chain carries TRBV7-2 and TRBJ1-2; the match to TRBD1 covers 8 bases. The CDR3 has 15 amino acids. The V and J ends lost 3 bases and 4 bases, in that order; junction bases with no gene match: 7. Germline CDR1 is SGHTA and CDR2 is FQGNSA. The CDR3 DNA is TGTGCCAGCAGCTTTGAGGGGCAGGGGGCCTATGGCTACACCTTC. Translation: CASSFEGQGAYGYTF. Full variable domain (missing parts from reference TRBV7-2 and TRBJ1-2): GAGVSQSPSNKVTEKGKDVELRCDPISGHTALYWYRQSLGQGLEFLIYFQGNSAPDKSGLPSDRFSAERTGGSVSTLTIQRTQQEDSAVYLCASSFEGQGAYGYTFGSGTRLTVV.

The chain combines TRBV5-4 with TRBJ1-6, with TRBD1 matching over 7 bases. CDR1 SGHNT and CDR2 YYREEE come from the germline V gene (reference sequence). CDR3 length: 16 residues. V lost 4 bases, J lost 4 bases, and 8 bases stayed unmatched. Here the CDR3 reads CASSHDAQGYNSPLHF. The CDR3 DNA is TGTGCCAGCAGCCACGATGCACAGGGGTATAATTCACCCCTCCACTTT. Together with reference TRBV5-4 and TRBJ1-6, the CDR3 gives the full variable domain: ETGVTQSPTHLIKTRGQQVTLRCSSQSGHNTVSWYQQALGQGPQFIFQYYREEENGRGNFPPRFSGLQFPNYSSELNVNALELDDSALYLCASSHDAQGYNSPLHFGNGTRLTVT.

The chain uses TRBV11-3 and TRBJ2-5; D is possibly TRBD2 (7 bases). Trimming shortened V by 6 bases and J by 4 bases, and 18 bases separated the two germline ends. CDR3 length equals 15 residues. Germline CDR1 SGHNT, CDR2 YENEEA. The CDR3 sequence is CASSRGAGVRETQYF. Here the CDR3 DNA reads TGTGCCAGCAGTCGGGGGGCAGGGGTGAGAGAGACCCAGTACTTC. The complete variable domain, with remaining parts taken from reference TRBV11-3 and TRBJ2-5, reads EAGVVQSPRYKIIEKKQPVAFWCNPISGHNTLYWYLQNLGQGPELLIRYENEEAVDDSQLPKDRFSAERLKGVDSTLKIQPAELGDSAVYLCASSRGAGVRETQYFGPGTRLLVL.